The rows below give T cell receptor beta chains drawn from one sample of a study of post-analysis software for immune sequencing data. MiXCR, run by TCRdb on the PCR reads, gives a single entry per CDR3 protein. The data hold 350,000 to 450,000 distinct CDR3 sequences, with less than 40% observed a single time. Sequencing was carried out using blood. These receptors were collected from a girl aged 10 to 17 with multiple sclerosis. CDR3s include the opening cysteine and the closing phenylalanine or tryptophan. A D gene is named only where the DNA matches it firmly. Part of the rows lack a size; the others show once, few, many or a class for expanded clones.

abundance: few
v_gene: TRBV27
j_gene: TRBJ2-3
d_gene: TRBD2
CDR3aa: CASSVGLSDTQYF
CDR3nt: TGTGCCAGCAGTGTGGGACTATCAGATACGCAGTATTTT

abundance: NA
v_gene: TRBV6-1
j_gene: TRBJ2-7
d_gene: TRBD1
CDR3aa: CASSDFTGTETSYEQYF
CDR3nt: TGTGCCAGCAGTGATTTCACCGGGACAGAGACCTCCTACGAGCAGTACTTC

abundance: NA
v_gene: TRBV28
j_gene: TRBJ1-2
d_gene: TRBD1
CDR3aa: CASSLLQGTFFNYGYTF
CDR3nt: TGTGCCAGCAGTTTATTACAGGGGACATTTTTCAACTATGGCTACACCTTC

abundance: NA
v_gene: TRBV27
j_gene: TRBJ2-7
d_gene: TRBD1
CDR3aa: CASRSTGGLIYERYF
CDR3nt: TGTGCCAGCAGATCGACAGGGGGATTAATCTACGAGCGGTACTTC

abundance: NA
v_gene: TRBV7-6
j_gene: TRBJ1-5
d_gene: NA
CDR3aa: CASSLQIGGNQPQHF
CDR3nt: TGTGCCAGCAGCTTACAGATAGGTGGCAATCAGCCCCAGCATTTT

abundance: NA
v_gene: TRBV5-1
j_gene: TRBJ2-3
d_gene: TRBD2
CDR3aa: CASSGGGASTDTQYF
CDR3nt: TGCGCCAGCAGCGGGGGGGGTGCTAGCACAGATACGCAGTATTTT

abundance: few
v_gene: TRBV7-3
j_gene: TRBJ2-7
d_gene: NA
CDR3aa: CASSLMGGADYEQYF
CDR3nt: TGTGCCAGCAGCTTAATGGGGGGGGCAGACTACGAGCAGTACTTC

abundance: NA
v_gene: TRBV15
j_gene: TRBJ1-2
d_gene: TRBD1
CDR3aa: CATSGDRGLGGYTF
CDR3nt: TGTGCCACCAGCGGGGACAGGGGGCTAGGTGGCTACACCTTC

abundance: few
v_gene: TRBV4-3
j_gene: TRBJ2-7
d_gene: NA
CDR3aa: CASSQFDNEQYF
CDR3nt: TGCGCCAGCAGCCAATTCGACAATGAGCAGTACTTC

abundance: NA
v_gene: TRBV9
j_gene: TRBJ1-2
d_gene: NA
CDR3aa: CASSVDLVGYGYTF
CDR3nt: TGTGCCAGCAGCGTAGATTTGGTGGGATATGGCTACACCTTC

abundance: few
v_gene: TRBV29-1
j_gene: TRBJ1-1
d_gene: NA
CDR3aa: CSVSRDRALNTEAFF
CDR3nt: TGCAGCGTTTCCCGGGACCGTGCTCTGAACACTGAAGCTTTCTTT

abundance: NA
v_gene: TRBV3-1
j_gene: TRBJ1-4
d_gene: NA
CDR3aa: CASSPPQGRDEKLFF
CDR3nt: TGTGCCAGCAGCCCTCCTCAGGGGCGAGATGAAAAACTGTTTTTT

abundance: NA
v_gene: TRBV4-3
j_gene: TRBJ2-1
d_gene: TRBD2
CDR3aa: CASSQEGSGGLDEQFF
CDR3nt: TGCGCCAGCAGCCAAGAAGGTAGCGGGGGGTTGGATGAGCAGTTCTTC

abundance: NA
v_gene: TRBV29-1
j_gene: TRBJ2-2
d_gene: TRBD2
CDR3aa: CSVGGFAGSTGELFF
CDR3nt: TGCAGCGTGGGGGGGTTTGCGGGGAGTACCGGGGAGCTGTTTTTT

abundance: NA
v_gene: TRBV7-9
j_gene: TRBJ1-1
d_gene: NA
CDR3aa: CASSPSRMNTEAFF
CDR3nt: TGTGCCAGCAGCCCGAGCCGGATGAACACTGAAGCTTTCTTT

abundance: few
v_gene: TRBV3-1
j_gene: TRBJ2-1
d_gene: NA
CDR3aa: CASSQGRRVEEQFF
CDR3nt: TGTGCCAGCAGCCAAGGGCGACGGGTAGAGGAGCAGTTCTTC

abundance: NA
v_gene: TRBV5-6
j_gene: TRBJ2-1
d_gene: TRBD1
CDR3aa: CASSLMGTGGFNEQFF
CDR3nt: TGTGCCAGCAGCTTGATGGGGACAGGGGGCTTCAATGAGCAGTTCTTC

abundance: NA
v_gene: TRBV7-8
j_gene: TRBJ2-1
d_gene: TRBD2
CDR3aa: CASSLGLASGGSSYEQFF
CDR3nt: TGTGCCAGCAGCTTAGGATTGGCTAGCGGGGGGAGCTCCTACGAGCAGTTCTTC

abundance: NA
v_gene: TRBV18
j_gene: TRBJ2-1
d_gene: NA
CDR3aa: CASSPRLGYEQFF
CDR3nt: TGTGCCAGCTCACCACGGTTGGGGTATGAGCAGTTCTTC

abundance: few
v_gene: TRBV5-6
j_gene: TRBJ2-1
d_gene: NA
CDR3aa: CASSLALGKENNEQFF
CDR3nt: TGTGCCAGCAGCTTGGCCTTAGGCAAAGAAAACAATGAGCAGTTCTTC

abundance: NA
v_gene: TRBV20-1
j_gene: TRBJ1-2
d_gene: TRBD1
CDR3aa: CSASDRGLGYTF
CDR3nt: TGCAGTGCTAGCGACAGGGGGCTTGGTTACACCTTC

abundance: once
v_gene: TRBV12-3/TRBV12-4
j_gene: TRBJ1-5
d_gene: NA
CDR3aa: CASSLGVSESDQPQHF
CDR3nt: TGTGCCAGCAGTTTAGGGGTCTCAGAGAGCGATCAGCCCCAGCATTTT

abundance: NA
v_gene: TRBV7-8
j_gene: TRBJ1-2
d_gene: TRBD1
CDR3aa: CASSLWDRAYGYTF
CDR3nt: TGTGCCAGCAGCTTATGGGACAGGGCCTATGGCTACACCTTC

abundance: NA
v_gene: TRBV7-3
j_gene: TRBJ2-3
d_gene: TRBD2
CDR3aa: CASSARGSTQYF
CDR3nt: TGTGCCAGCAGTGCCCGCGGGAGTACGCAGTATTTT

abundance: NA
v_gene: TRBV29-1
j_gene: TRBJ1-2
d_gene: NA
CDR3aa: CSVGGTVATYGYTF
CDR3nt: TGCAGCGTTGGAGGGACTGTGGCTACCTATGGCTACACCTTC

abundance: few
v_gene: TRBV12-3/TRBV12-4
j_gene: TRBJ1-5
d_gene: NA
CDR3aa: CASRTDATGPQHF
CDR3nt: TGTGCCAGCAGGACCGACGCGACAGGGCCCCAGCATTTT

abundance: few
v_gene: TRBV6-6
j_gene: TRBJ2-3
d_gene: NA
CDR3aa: CASRLTPSTDTQYF
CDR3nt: TGTGCCAGCAGACTGACACCTAGCACAGATACGCAGTATTTT

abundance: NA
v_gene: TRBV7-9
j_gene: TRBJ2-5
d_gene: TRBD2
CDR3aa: CASSAGLATQTQYF
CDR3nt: TGTGCCAGCAGCGCCGGACTAGCCACGCAGACCCAGTACTTC

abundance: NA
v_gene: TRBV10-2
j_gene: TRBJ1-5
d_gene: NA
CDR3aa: CASSGAGGWNQPQHF
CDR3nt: TGCGCCAGCAGTGGAGCTGGAGGGTGGAATCAGCCCCAGCATTTT

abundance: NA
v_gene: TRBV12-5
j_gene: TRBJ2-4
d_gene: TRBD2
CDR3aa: CASGLVLGREGNIQYF
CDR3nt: TGTGCTAGTGGTTTGGTACTGGGCAGGGAGGGGAACATTCAGTACTTC

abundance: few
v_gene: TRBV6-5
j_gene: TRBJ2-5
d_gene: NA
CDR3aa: CASSTGGLGTQYF
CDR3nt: TGTGCCAGCAGTACGGGCGGTTTGGGGACCCAGTACTTC

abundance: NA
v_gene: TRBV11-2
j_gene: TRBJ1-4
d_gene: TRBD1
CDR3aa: CASSLQGFGEKLFF
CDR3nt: TGTGCCAGCAGCCTACAGGGGTTCGGTGAAAAACTGTTTTTT

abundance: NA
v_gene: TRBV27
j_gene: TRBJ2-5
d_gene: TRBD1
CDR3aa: CASSPLRIQGPTKETQYF
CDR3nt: TGTGCCAGCAGTCCCCTTAGAATACAGGGGCCCACAAAAGAGACCCAGTACTTC

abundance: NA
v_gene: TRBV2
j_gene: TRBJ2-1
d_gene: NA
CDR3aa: CASSEEGVSYNEQFF
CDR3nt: TGTGCCAGCAGTGAGGAGGGGGTCTCCTACAATGAGCAGTTCTTC

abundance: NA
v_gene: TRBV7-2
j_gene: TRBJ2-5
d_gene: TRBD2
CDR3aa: CASSFSGTRETQYF
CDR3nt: TGTGCCAGCAGCTTCTCCGGGACTAGAGAGACCCAGTACTTC

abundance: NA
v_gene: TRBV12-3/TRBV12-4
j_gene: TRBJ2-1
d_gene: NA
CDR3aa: CASSSWDTSGEQFF
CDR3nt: TGTGCCAGCAGTTCGTGGGACACCTCTGGAGAGCAGTTCTTC